Many counts were recorded for the clone carrying this TCR beta chain. No antigen is known for it. RNA transcripts were the template for amplifying TCR beta CDR3 regions. HTBI primers were the set used in a first-round RT-PCR of the TCR CDR3. TCRdb redid the calling of the multiplex PCR reads with MiXCR, one entry per CDR3 protein. The sample has 450,000 to 700,000 distinct CDR3 sequences, more than 45% seen once. Trimming shortened V by 5 bases and J by 3 bases, and 17 bases separated the two germline ends. Germline V CDR1 and CDR2: ENHRY, SYGVKD. The CDR3 totals 15 residues. The sample comes from a study of T cells in Graves' hyperthyroidism and ophthalmopathy. Study results and limitations: The blood repertoire included most of the expanded thyroid clonotypes above 0.001. Ophthalmopathy was predicted by the model a median of roughly 6.6 months ahead of onset.

Not enrolled were patients with uncontrolled infection, other autoimmune disease, pregnancy or lactation. The diagnostic basis comprised clinical symptoms, serum thyroxine and TRAb, thyroid ultrasound and orbital computed tomography. The chain carries TRBV10-3 and TRBJ2-7; weak D call: TRBD2 (6 bases). This clonotype originated in a woman between 18 and 29 years old with Graves' hyperthyroidism. Input material: peripheral blood or thyroid tissue (not recorded which). The CDR3: CAISSTRDWSYEQYF. CDR3 bases: TGTGCCATCAGTTCAACCCGGGACTGGAGCTACGAGCAGTACTTC.